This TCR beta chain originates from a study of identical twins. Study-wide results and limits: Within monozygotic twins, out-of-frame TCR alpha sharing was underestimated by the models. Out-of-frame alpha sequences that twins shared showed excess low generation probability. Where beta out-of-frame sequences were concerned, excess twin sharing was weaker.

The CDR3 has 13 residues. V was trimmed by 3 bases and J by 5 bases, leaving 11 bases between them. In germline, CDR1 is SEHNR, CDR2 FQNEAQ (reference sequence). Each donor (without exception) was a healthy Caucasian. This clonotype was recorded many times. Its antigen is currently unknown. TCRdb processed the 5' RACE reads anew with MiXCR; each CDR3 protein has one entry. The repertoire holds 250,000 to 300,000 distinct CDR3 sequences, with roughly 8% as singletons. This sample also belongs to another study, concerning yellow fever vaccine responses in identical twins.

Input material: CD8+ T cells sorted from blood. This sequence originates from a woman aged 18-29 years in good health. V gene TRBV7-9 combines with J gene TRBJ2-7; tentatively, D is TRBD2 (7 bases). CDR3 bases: TGTGCCAGCAGCTTGGGAGGGGGGGACGAGCAGTACTTC. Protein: CASSLGGGDEQYF.